The 11 T cell receptor beta chains below all came from one sample that was sequenced in a study of neurological immune-mediated disorders. Documented time point: longitudinal time-point 1 (baseline). Each CDR3 protein is one row after TCRdb ran MiXCR on the 5' RACE reads. The sample includes 60,000 to 90,000 distinct CDR3 sequences, about a tenth of them seen just once. Sequenced sample: PBMCs. These receptor sequences come from a man aged 25-45 years in good health.

This clonotype appeared many times. J is TRBJ2-7 and V is TRBV28; possibly TRBD2 for D (6 bases). Germline CDR1 MDHEN, CDR2 SYDVKM. Trimming left V 5 bases short and J 4 bases short, with 18 bases between. The CDR3 length is 15 residues. The CDR3 here is CASSPRLVRMYEQYF. CDR3 DNA sequence: TGTGCCAGCAGTCCAAGACTAGTTCGGATGTACGAGCAGTACTTC.

This clonotype appeared many times. The V call is TRBV20-1, the J call TRBJ2-5; tentative D call: TRBD1 (5 bases). CDR1 DFQATT and CDR2 SNEGSKA come from the germline V gene (reference sequence). This CDR3 region has 15 residues. The V gene lost 1 base and the J gene lost 0 bases, with 12 bases spanning the gap. CDR3: CSARGGLSDQETQYF. CDR3 sequence (DNA): TGCAGTGCTAGAGGGGGCCTCAGCGACCAAGAGACCCAGTACTTC.

This clonotype has at least ten counts. V gene TRBV7-2 combines with J gene TRBJ2-1; 15 bases fit TRBD2. The length of the CDR3 is 22 residues. V was clipped by 2 bases and J by 8 bases; unmatched bases: 22. CDR1 SGHTA and CDR2 FQGNSA come from the germline V gene. CDR3 amino acids: CASSLRRPGLAGGHGWAYEQFF. CDR3 bases: TGTGCCAGCAGCTTACGGAGACCGGGACTAGCGGGAGGACACGGTTGGGCATATGAGCAGTTCTTC. Supplemented by reference TRBV7-2 and TRBJ2-1, the full variable domain reads GAGVSQSPSNKVTEKGKDVELRCDPISGHTALYWYRQSLGQGLEFLIYFQGNSAPDKSGLPSDRFSAERTGGSVSTLTIQRTQQEDSAVYLCASSLRRPGLAGGHGWAYEQFFGPGTRLTVL.

At least ten counts were recorded for this clonotype. The rearrangement joins TRBV7-2 to TRBJ1-6; 9 nucleotides line up with TRBD1. This CDR3 comprises 15 residues. V dropped 4 bases and J dropped 10; count of bases not matched to a gene: 8. Per the germline V gene, CDR1 is SGHTA and CDR2 is FQGNSA. CDR3 nucleotide sequence: TGTGCCAGCAGCTCCCGGGACAGGGTTGGATCACCCCTCCACTTT. This translates into CASSSRDRVGSPLHF.

At least ten counts were recorded for this clonotype. This sequence joins TRBV24-1 and TRBJ2-7, with 11 bases identical to TRBD1. The CDR3 is made up of 14 amino acids. J lost 4 bases, V lost 6 bases, and 4 bases had no gene match. Looked up from germline, CDR1 is KGHDR and CDR2 is SFDVKD. The CDR3 loop reads CATSPGTGGYEQYF. As DNA, the CDR3 is TGTGCCACCAGTCCCGGGACAGGGGGTTACGAGCAGTACTTC.

At least ten counts were recorded for this clonotype. The chain is built from TRBV29-1 and TRBJ2-1, with 7 bases lining up with TRBD2. Germline CDR1 is SQVTM and CDR2 is ANQGSEA. Trimming at V came to 5 bases and at J to 8 bases, leaving 18 bases not matched to a gene. The CDR3 consists of 16 residues. CDR3 DNA: TGCAGCGTTTCGCACCCTGGAGGGAGGGCCGTGGATGAGCAGTTCTTC. Protein product: CSVSHPGGRAVDEQFF.

This clonotype came up many times. This rearrangement joins TRBV5-1 to TRBJ2-5, with D perhaps TRBD2 (5 bases). The length of the CDR3 is 14 residues. With 1 base removed from V and 2 bases from J, the gap between germline ends came to 9 bases. Looked up from germline, CDR1 is SGHRS and CDR2 is YFSETQ. The CDR3 sequence: CASSLRGGQETQYF. As DNA, the CDR3 is TGCGCCAGCAGCTTGAGAGGCGGGCAAGAGACCCAGTACTTC.

The V gene is TRBV5-1, the J gene TRBJ2-1; D unresolved. The CDR3 sequence is 13 residues long. V was clipped by 2 bases and J by 6 bases, with 9 bases between them. Looked up from germline, CDR1 is SGHRS and CDR2 is YFSETQ. CDR3 nucleotides: TGCGCCAGCAGCTTCCAGGTTGCCAATGAGCAGTTCTTC. Translated: CASSFQVANEQFF.

This clonotype was detected many times. V gene TRBV10-3 combines with J gene TRBJ2-5; D is ambiguous. Germline V lookup: CDR1 ENHRY, CDR2 SYGVKD. V lost 6 bases and J lost 1, with 9 bases in between. CDR3 size: 13 residues. This chain's CDR3 is CAISDGLQETQYF. CDR3 sequence (DNA): TGTGCCATCAGCGACGGCCTCCAAGAGACCCAGTACTTC.

The table lists this clonotype with many counts. The J gene is TRBJ2-7, the V gene TRBV28, with D perhaps TRBD1 (5 bases). From germline, CDR1 is MDHEN and CDR2 SYDVKM. V lost 4 bases and J lost 3, with 7 bases in between. The CDR3 totals 12 residues. CDR3 in amino acids: CASSSGNYEQYF. CDR3 bases: TGTGCCAGCAGTTCAGGGAACTACGAGCAGTACTTC.

Ten or more counts support this clonotype. The gene calls are TRBV12-3 or TRBV12-4 and TRBJ2-1; D uncertain. With 3 bases removed from V and 0 bases from J, the gap between germline ends came to 9 bases. The CDR3 covers 15 residues. This CDR3 reads CASSFQRISYNEQFF. The CDR3 nucleotides are TGTGCCAGCAGTTTTCAGCGCATCTCCTACAATGAGCAGTTCTTC.